The T cell receptor (beta chain) described here comes from a study of blood T cells in healthy people across ages. Background on the study: Every two T cells gave about one barcoded beta molecule via template switching. Study outcomes and limitations: A strong correlation was found between TCR beta diversity and the percentage of naive T cells.

Concerning this clonotype: The antigen remains unidentified.

Next came a second PCR, run for 7 to 11 cycles, which used a sample-barcoded 5' primer along with a J-beta primer mix. TCRdb re-analysed the 5' RACE reads in MiXCR, keeping a single row per CDR3 protein. The repertoire includes about 800,000 distinct CDR3 sequences, around 25% of them detected once, and approximately 4% sits in the top ten. The data also belong to a second study, concerning T cells of mothers and their children. That work contributes: Relative to unrelated pairs, biologically related mother-child dyads exhibited marginally greater, non-significant overlap.

What was sequenced was blood. The receptor's source is a boy aged 10-17 years in good health.

CDR3 DNA: TGTGCCAGCTCTCGGGGGAGAAATGAGCAGTTCTTC. It yields the protein CASSRGRNEQFF. V and J are TRBV6-1 and TRBJ2-1; tentatively, D is TRBD2 (6 bases). Germline V lookup: CDR1 MNHNS, CDR2 SASEGT. The CDR3 contains 12 residues. V gave up 8 bases and J gave up 7 bases, with 12 bases separating them.